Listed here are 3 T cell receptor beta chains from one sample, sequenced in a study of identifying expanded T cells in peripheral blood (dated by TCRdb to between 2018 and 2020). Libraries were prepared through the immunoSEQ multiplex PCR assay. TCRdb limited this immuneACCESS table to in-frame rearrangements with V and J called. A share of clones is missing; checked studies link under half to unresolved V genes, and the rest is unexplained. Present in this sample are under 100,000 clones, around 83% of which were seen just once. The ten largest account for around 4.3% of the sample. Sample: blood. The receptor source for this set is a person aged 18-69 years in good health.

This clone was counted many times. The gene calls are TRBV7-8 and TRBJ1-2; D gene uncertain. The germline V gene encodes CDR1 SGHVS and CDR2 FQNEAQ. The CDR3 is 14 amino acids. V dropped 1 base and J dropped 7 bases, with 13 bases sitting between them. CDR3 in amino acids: CASSLDLYGGGYTF. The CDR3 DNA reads TGTGCCAGCAGCTTAGACCTTTACGGCGGTGGCTACACCTTC.

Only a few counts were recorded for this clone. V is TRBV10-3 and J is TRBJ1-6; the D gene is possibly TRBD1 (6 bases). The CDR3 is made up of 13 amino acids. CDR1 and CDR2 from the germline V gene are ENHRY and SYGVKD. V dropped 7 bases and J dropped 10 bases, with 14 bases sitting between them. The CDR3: CAINQVRGSPLHF. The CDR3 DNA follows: TGTGCCATCAACCAAGTGAGGGGGTCACCCCTCCACTTT.

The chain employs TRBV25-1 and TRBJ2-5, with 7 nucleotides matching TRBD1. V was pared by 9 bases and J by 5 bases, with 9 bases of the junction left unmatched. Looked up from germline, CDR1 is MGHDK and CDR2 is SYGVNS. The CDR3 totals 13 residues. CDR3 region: CASNTGARETQYF. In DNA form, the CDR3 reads TGTGCCAGTAATACAGGGGCCCGGGAGACCCAGTACTTC.